This T cell receptor beta chain was recovered during a study of T cell repertoires in cytomegalovirus infection. This clonotype has just a few counts. The antigen is undetermined. TCRdb used MiXCR to reprocess the reads, holding one entry per CDR3 protein. Of tens of thousands of distinct CDR3 sequences listed, 20% to 25% are singletons. The germline gives CDR1 MNHEY, CDR2 SVGAGI. This CDR3 is 15 amino acids long. J gave up 1 base and V 6 bases, and 8 bases lay outside the gene matches. Study-level results: CMV-specific HLA-C-restricted TCR beta clonotypes dominated the ex vivo response.

V is TRBV6-5 and J is TRBJ2-5; 7 nucleotides line up with TRBD2. Specimen: CD8+ T cells from cultured PBMCs, collected from culture after CMV antigen stimulation. The receptor's source is a human donor in good health (CMV status not recorded). Some clones in this sample may be carry-over from other donors' samples. CDR3 DNA sequence: TGTGCCAGCAGACCCTGGGACTACACCCAAGAGACCCAGTACTTC. It is translated as CASRPWDYTQETQYF.